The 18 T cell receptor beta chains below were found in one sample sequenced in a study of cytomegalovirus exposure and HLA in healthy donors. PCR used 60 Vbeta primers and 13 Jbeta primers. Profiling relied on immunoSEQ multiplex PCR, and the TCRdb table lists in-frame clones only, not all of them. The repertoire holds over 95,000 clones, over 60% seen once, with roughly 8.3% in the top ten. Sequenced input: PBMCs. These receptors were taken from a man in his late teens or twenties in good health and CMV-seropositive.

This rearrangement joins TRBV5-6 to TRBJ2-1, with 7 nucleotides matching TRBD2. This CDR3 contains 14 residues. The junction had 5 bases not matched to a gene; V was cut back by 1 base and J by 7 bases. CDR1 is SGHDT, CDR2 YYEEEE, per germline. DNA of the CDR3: TGTGCCAGCAGCTTGATGGCTAGCGGTAATGAGCAGTTCTTC. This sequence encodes CASSLMASGNEQFF.

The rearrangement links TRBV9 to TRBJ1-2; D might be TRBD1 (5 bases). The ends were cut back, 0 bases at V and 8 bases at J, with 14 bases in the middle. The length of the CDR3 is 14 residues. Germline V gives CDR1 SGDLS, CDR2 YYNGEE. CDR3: CASSVEGVVRGYTF. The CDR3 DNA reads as TGTGCCAGCAGCGTAGAAGGGGTAGTGCGGGGCTACACCTTC. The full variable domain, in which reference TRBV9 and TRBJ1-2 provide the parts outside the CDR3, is DSGVTQTPKHLITATGQRVTLRCSPRSGDLSVYWYQQSLDQGLQFLIQYYNGEERAKGNILERFSAQQFPDLHSELNLSSLELGDSALYFCASSVEGVVRGYTFGSGTRLTVV.

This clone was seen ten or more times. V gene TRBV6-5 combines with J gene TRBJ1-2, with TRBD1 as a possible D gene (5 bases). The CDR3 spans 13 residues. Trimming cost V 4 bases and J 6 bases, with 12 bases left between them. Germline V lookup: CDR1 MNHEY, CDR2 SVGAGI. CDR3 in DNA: TGTGCCAGCAGTTTCCAGGGATTCAATGGCTACACCTTC. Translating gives CASSFQGFNGYTF.

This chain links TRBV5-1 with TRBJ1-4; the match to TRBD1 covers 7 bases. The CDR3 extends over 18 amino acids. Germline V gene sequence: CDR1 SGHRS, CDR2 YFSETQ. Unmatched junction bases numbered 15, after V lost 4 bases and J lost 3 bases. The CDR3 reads CASSIRGQGFGSNEKLFF. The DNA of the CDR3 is TGCGCCAGCAGCATAAGGGGGCAGGGTTTCGGGTCTAATGAAAAACTGTTTTTT.

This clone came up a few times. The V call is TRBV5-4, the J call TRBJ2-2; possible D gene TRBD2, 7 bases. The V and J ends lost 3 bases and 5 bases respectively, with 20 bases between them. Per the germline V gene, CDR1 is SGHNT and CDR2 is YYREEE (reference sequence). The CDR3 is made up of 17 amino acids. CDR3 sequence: CASSSADGGPWTGELFF. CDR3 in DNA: TGTGCCAGCAGCTCCGCGGACGGGGGGCCGTGGACCGGGGAGCTGTTTTTT.

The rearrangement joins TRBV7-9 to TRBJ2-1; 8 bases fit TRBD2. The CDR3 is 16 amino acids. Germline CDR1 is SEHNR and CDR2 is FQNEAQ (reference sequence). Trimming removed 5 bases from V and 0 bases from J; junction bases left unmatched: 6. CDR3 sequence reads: CASSPFAGGSYNEQFF. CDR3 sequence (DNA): TGTGCCAGCAGCCCTTTTGCGGGGGGCTCCTACAATGAGCAGTTCTTC.

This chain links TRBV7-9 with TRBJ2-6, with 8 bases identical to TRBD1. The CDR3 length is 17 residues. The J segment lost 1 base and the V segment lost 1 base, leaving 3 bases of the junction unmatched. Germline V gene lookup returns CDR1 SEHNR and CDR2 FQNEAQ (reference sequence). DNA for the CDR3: TGTGCCAGCAGCTTAGGGCAGGGGGCTTCTGGGGCCAACGTCCTGACTTTC. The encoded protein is CASSLGQGASGANVLTF.

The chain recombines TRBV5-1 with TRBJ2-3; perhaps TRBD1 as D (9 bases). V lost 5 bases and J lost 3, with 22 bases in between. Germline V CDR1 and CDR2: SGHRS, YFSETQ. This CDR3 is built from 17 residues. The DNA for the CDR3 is TGCGCCAGCAGGCGGGGGGACAGGGACTATTTTACAGATACGCAGTATTTT. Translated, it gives CASRRGDRDYFTDTQYF.

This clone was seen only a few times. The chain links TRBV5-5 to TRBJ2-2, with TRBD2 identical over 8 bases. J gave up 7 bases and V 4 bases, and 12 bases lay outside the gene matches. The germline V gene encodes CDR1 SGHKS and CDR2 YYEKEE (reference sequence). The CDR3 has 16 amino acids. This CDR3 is CASSPYPGGRVGELFF. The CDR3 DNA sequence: TGTGCCAGCAGCCCCTACCCGGGGGGGCGGGTCGGGGAGCTGTTTTTT.

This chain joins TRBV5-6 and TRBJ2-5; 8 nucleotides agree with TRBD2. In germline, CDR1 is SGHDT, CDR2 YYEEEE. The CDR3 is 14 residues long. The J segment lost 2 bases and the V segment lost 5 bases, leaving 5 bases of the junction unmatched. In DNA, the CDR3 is TGTGCCAGCAGGGGACTAGGGCGGCAAGAGACCCAGTACTTC. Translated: CASRGLGRQETQYF.

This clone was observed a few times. The CDR3 protein is CASSPTGAHNQPQHF. CDR3 coding DNA: TGTGCCAGCAGCCCGACAGGGGCCCACAATCAGCCCCAGCATTTT. The V call is TRBV28, the J call TRBJ1-5, with 8 nucleotides matching TRBD1. V shed 6 bases, J shed 3 bases, and the junction held 7 bases outside the gene matches. This CDR3 comprises 15 residues. Per germline, CDR1 MDHEN and CDR2 SYDVKM.

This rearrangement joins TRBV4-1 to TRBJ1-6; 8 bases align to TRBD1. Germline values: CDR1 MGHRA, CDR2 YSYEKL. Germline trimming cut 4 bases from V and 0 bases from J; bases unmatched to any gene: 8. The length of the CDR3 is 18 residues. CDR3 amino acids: CASSPQGQESSYNSPLHF. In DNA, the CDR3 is TGCGCCAGCAGCCCCCAGGGACAGGAGAGCTCCTATAATTCACCCCTCCACTTT.

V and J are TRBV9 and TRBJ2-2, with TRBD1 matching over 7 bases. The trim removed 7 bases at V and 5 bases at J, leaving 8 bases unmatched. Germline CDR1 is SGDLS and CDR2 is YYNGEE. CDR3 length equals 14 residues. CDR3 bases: TGTGCCAGCGGACGACAGGGCAGGACCGGGGAGCTGTTTTTT. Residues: CASGRQGRTGELFF.

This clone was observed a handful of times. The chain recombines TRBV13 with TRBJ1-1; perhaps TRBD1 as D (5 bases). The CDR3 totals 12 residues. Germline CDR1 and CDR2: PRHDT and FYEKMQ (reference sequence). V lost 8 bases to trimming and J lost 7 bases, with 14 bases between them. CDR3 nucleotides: TGTGCCAGCCGAAGGGGTCTGGGTGAAGCTTTCTTT. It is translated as CASRRGLGEAFF.

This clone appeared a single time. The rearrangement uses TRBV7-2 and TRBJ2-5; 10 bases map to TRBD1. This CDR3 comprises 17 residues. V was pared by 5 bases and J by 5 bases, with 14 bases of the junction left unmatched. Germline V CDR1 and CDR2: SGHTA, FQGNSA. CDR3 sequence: CASSGRPGTGAGETQYF. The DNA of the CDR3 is TGTGCCAGCAGCGGCCGTCCCGGGACAGGGGCTGGGGAGACCCAGTACTTC.

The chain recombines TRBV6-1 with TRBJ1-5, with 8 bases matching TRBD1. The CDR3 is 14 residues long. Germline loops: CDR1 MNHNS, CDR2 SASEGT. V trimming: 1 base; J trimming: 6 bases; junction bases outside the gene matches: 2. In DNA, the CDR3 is TGTGCCAGCAGTGAAGACAGGGGGGTTCAGCCCCAGCATTTT. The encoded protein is CASSEDRGVQPQHF.

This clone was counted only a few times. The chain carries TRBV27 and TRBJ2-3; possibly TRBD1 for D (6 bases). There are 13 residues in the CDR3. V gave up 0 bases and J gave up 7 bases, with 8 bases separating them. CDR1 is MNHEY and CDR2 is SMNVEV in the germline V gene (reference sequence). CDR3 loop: CASSLSGAYTQYF. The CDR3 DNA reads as TGTGCCAGCAGTTTATCGGGGGCTTATACGCAGTATTTT.

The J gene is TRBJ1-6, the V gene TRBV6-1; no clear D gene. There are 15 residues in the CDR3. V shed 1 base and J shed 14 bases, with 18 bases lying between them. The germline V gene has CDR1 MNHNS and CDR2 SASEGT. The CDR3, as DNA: TGTGCCAGCAGTGAAGTCACAACCCGGGGTCTTACCCTCCACTTT. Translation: CASSEVTTRGLTLHF.